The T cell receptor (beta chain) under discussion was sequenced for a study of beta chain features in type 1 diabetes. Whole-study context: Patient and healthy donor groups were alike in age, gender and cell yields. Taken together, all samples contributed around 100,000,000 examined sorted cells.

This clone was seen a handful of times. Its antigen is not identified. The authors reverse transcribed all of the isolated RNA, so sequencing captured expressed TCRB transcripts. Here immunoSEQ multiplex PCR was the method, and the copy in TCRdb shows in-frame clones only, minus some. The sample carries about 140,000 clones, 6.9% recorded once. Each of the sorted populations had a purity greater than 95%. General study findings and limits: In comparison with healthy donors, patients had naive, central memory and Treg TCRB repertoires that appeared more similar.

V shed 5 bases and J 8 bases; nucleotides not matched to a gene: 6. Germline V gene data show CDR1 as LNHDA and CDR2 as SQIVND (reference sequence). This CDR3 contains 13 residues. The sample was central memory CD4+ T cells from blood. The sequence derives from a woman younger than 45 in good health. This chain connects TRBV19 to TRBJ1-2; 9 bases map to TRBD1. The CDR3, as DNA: TGTGCCAGTAGTCCACGGGACAGGGACGGCTACACCTTC. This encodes CASSPRDRDGYTF.